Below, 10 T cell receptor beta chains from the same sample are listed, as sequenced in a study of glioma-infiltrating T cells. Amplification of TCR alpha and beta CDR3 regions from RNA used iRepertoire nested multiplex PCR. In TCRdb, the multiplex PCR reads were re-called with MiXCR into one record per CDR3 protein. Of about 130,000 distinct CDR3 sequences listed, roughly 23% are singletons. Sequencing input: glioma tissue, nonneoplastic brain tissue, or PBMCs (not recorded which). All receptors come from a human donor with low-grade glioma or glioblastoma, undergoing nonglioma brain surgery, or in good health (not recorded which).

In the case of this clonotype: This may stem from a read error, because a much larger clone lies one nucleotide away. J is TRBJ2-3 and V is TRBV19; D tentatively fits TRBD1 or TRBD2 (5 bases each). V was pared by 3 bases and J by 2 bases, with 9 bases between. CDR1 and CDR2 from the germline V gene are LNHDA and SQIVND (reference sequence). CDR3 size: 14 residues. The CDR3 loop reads CASSIAGTTDTQYF. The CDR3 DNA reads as TGTGCCAGTAGTATTGCCGGGACCACAGATACGCAGTATTTT.

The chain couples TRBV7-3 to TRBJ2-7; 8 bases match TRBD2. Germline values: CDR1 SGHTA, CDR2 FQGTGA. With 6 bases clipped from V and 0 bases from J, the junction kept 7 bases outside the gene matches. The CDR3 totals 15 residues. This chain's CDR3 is CASRSLAESSYEQYF. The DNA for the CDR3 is TGTGCCAGCAGGTCACTAGCGGAGAGCTCCTACGAGCAGTACTTC.

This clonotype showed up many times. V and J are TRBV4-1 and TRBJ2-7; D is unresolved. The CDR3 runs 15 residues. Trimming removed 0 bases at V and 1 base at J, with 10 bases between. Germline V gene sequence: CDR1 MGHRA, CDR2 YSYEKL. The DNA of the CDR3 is TGCGCCAGCAGCCAAGATTCCCTAGAGTCCTACGAGCAGTACTTC. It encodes CASSQDSLESYEQYF.

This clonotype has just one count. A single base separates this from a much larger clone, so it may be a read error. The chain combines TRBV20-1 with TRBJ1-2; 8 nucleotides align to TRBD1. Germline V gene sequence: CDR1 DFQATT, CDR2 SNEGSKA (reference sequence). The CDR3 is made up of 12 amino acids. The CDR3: CCASGTGGGYTF. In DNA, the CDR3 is TGCTGTGCTTCCGGGACAGGAGGCGGCTACACCTTC.

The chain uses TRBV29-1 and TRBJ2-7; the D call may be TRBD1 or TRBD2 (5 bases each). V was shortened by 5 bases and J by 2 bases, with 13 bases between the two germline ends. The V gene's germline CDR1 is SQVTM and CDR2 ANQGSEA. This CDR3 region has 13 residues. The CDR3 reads CSVQGEGAYEQYF. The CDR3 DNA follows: TGCAGCGTTCAGGGAGAAGGGGCCTACGAGCAGTACTTC.

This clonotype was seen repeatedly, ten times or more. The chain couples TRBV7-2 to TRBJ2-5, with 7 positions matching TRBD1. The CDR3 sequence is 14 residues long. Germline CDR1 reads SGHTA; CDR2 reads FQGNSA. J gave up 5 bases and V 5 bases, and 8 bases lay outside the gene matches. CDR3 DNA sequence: TGTGCCAGCAGCCCCTCGACAGGGCGGGAGACCCAGTACTTC. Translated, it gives CASSPSTGRETQYF.

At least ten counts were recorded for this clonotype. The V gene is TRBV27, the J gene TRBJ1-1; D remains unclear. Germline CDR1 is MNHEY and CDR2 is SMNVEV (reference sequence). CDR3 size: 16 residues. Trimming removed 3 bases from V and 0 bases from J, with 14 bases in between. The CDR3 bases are TGTGCCAGCAGTTTGTGGGGTCCAGAGATGAACACTGAAGCTTTCTTT. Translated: CASSLWGPEMNTEAFF.

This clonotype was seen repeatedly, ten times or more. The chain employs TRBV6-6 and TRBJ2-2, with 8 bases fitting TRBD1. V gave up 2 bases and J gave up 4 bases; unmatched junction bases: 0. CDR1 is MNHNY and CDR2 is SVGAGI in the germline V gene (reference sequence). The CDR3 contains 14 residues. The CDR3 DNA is TGTGCCAGCAGTTACACAGGGGGCACCGGGGAGCTGTTTTTT. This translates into CASSYTGGTGELFF.

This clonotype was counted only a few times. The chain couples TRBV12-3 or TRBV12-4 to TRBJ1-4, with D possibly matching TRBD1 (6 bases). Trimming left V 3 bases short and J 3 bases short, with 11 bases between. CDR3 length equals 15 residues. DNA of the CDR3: TGTGCCAGCAGTTTTCAGGGACACTCTAATGAAAAACTGTTTTTT. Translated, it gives CASSFQGHSNEKLFF.

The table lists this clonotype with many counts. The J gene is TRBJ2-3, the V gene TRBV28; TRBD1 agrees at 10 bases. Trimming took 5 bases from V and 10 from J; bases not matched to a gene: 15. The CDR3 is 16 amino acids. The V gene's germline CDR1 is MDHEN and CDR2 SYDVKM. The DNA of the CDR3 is TGTGCCAGCAGTCCCAACTTTCGGGACAGGGGAATGGCGCAGTATTTT. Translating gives CASSPNFRDRGMAQYF. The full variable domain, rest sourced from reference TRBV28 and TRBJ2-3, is DVKVTQSSRYLVKRTGEKVFLECVQDMDHENMFWYRQDPGLGLRLIYFSYDVKMKEKGDIPEGYSVSREKKERFSLILESASTNQTSMYLCASSPNFRDRGMAQYFGPGTRLTVL.